This is a list of T cell receptor beta chains from one sample in a study of blood T cell repertoires in COVID-19. Libraries were prepared by immunoSEQ multiplex PCR; TCRdb keeps only in-frame clonotypes and omits some of them. Altogether about 320,000 clones are present, around 90% being singletons, with the ten largest covering roughly 5.3%. Sequencing was carried out using PBMCs or T cells enriched from blood (not recorded which). The receptors stem from a man between 60 and 70 years old who had recovered from COVID-19. CDR3s include the opening cysteine and the closing phenylalanine or tryptophan. The order of the fields is D gene, clone size, J gene, V gene, CDR3 protein, CDR3 DNA. D genes are given only for firm matches. Not all rows give a size; the values are once, few, many and, for expanded clones, a class.

>-|-|TRBJ2-7|TRBV28
CASGSGAVIYEQYF
TGTGCCAGCGGATCAGGGGCCGTAATCTACGAGCAGTACTTC
>-|-|TRBJ2-1|TRBV18
CASSPLTGAGRPINEQFF
TGTGCCAGCTCCCCCCTAACTGGGGCGGGAAGGCCAATCAATGAGCAGTTCTTC
>-|once|TRBJ2-2|TRBV6-5
CASRSDRSSTGELFF
TGTGCCAGCAGATCCGACAGGTCTAGCACCGGGGAGCTGTTTTTT
>TRBD1|-|TRBJ2-5|TRBV7-3
CASSLGQGETQYF
TGTGCCAGCAGCTTGGGACAGGGAGAGACCCAGTACTTC
>TRBD1|once|TRBJ1-6|TRBV7-3
CASSLDRPNPNSPLHF
TGTGCCAGCAGCTTGGACAGGCCGAACCCAAATTCACCCCTCCACTTT
>TRBD1|-|TRBJ2-3|TRBV6-2/TRBV6-3
CASSYSMDRGQTDTQYF
TGTGCCAGCAGTTACTCGATGGACAGGGGGCAAACAGATACGCAGTATTTT
>-|-|TRBJ2-7|TRBV9
CASSPYLDSYEQYF
TGTGCCAGCAGCCCCTACCTAGACTCCTACGAGCAGTACTTC
>TRBD2|-|TRBJ2-7|TRBV7-2
CASSPGTSLGEQYF
TGTGCCAGCAGCCCAGGGACTAGCCTCGGGGAGCAGTACTTC
>TRBD1|-|TRBJ1-4|TRBV12-3/TRBV12-4
CASSFQGGEKLFF
TGTGCCAGCAGTTTCCAGGGGGGAGAAAAACTGTTTTTT
>-|-|TRBJ2-3|TRBV9
CASSDPGSSSTDTQYF
TGTGCCAGCAGCGATCCGGGATCATCTAGCACAGATACGCAGTATTTT
>TRBD2|-|TRBJ2-7|TRBV7-9
CASSLKAGVDEQYF
TGTGCCAGCAGCTTAAAAGCGGGAGTGGACGAGCAGTACTTC
>-|once|TRBJ1-3|TRBV5-1
CASSLAGTLDSGNTIYF
TGCGCCAGCAGCTTGGCTGGGACACTAGACTCTGGAAACACCATATATTTT
>-|once|TRBJ1-5|TRBV19
CASSIWRGSNQPQHF
TGTGCCAGTAGTATTTGGAGGGGTAGCAATCAGCCCCAGCATTTT
>TRBD2|-|TRBJ2-7|TRBV4-3
CASSQVRGQTSGHEQYF
TGCGCCAGCAGCCAAGTAAGAGGCCAGACTAGCGGTCACGAGCAGTACTTC
>TRBD2|-|TRBJ2-7|TRBV7-9
CASSLGGGYEQYF
TGTGCCAGCAGCCTTGGGGGGGGCTACGAGCAGTACTTC
>TRBD1|-|TRBJ1-1|TRBV4-1
CASSQDSRAGGYGTEAFF
TGCGCCAGCAGCCAAGACTCTCGGGCAGGGGGATACGGAACTGAAGCTTTCTTT
>-|-|TRBJ2-5|TRBV4-3
CASSQDLGTGHGETQYF
TGCGCCAGCAGCCAAGATCTCGGAACCGGACACGGGGAGACCCAGTACTTC
>-|-|TRBJ1-5|TRBV6-5
CASSYASGVGQPQHF
TGTGCCAGCAGTTACGCGTCAGGGGTCGGGCAGCCCCAGCATTTT
>TRBD1|-|TRBJ1-5|TRBV2
CASSTDRGGNQPQHF
TGTGCCAGCAGCACCGACAGGGGTGGCAATCAGCCCCAGCATTTT
>TRBD1|-|TRBJ1-2|TRBV28
CASSLPGTGGRYGYTF
TGTGCCAGCAGTCTCCCCGGGACAGGAGGAAGGTATGGCTACACCTTC
>-|-|TRBJ1-5|TRBV5-6
CASSSLQSRNQPQHF
TGTGCCAGCAGCTCCCTACAGAGCCGCAATCAGCCCCAGCATTTT
>TRBD1|few|TRBJ1-2|TRBV25-1
CASSEDGQGGGYTF
TGTGCCAGCAGTGAGGATGGACAGGGGGGTGGCTACACCTTC
>TRBD1|-|TRBJ2-3|TRBV5-4
CASMGQGFGTDTQYF
TGTGCCAGCATGGGACAGGGGTTCGGCACAGATACGCAGTATTTT
>-|-|TRBJ2-3|TRBV3-1/TRBV3-2
CASSPVPPYTDTQYF
TGTGCCAGCAGCCCTGTGCCACCCTACACAGATACGCAGTATTTT
>-|-|TRBJ1-4|TRBV30
CAWSVHRATNEKLFF
TGTGCCTGGAGTGTACACAGGGCAACTAATGAAAAACTGTTTTTT